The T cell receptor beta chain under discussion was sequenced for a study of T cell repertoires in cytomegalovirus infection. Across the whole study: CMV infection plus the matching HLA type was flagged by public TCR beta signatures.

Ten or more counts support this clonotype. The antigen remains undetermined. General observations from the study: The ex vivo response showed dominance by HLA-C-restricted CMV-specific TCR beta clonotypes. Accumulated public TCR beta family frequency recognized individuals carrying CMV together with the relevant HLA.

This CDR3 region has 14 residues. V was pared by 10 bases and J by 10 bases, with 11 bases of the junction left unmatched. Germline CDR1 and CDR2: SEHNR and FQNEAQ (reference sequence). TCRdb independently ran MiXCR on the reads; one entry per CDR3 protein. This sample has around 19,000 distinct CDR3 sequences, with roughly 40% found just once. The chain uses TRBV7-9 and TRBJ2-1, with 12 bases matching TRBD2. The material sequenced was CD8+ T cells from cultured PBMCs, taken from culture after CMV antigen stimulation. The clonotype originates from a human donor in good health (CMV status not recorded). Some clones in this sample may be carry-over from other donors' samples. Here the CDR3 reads CATPSGRAPGEQFF. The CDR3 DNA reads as TGTGCCACCCCTAGCGGGAGGGCCCCTGGAGAGCAGTTCTTC. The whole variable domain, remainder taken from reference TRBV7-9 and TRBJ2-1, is DTGVSQNPRHKITKRGQNVTFRCDPISEHNRLYWYRQTLGQGPEFLTYFQNEAQLEKSRLLSDRFSAERPKGSFSTLEIQRTEQGDSAMYLCATPSGRAPGEQFFGPGTRLTVL.